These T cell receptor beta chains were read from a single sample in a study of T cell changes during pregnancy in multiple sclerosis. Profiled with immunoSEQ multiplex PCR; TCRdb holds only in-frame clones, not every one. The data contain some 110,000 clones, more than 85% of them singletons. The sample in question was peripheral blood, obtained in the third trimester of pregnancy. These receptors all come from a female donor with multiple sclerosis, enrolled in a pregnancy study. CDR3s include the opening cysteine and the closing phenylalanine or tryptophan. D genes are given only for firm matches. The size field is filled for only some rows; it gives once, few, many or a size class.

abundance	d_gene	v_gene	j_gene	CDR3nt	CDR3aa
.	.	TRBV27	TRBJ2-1	TGTGCCAGCACCGAGACACCGAACTACAATGAGCAGTTCTTC	CASTETPNYNEQFF
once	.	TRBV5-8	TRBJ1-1	TGTGCCAGCAGCTTGAGGTTTCAGGGGCAATCGGCGGCTTTCTTT	CASSLRFQGQSAAFF
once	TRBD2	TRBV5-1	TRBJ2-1	TGCGCCAGCAGCTTGAGAGCGGGGGGGCCTATATCCTACAATGAGCAGTTCTTC	CASSLRAGGPISYNEQFF
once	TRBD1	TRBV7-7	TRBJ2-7	TGTGCCAGCAGCCCAAGGTCGGGACAGGGCTACGAGCAGTACTTC	CASSPRSGQGYEQYF
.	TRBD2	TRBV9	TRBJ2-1	TGTGCCAGCAGCCGTCCTAGCGGGAGCGGGAATGAGCAGTTCTTC	CASSRPSGSGNEQFF
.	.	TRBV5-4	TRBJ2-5	TGTGCCAGCAGTCGCCCAGGGCGGCAAGAGACCCAGTACTTC	CASSRPGRQETQYF
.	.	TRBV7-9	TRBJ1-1	TGTGCCAGCAGCTTGGAGCAGGGAAGAATTACTGAAGCTTTCTTT	CASSLEQGRITEAFF
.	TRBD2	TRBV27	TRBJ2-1	TGTGCCACCGGGGGGGGGTGGGAGCAGTTCTTC	CATGGGWEQFF
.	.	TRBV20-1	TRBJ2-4	TGCAGTGCTAGGCTAGCGAACATTCAGTACTTC	CSARLANIQYF
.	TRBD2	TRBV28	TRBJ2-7	TGTGCCAGCAGGATAGCGGGAGACCCTTCCTACGAGCAGTACTTC	CASRIAGDPSYEQYF
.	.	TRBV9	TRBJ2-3	TGTGCCAGCAGCGGTCCGGGTAGCGGCACAGATACGCAGTATTTT	CASSGPGSGTDTQYF
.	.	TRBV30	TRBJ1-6	TGTGCCTGGAGTGAAGGTCCCAGGGCAGATTCACCCCTCCACTTT	CAWSEGPRADSPLHF
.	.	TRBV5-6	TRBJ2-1	TGTGCCAGCAAGGTTCTAGCGTACAATGAGCAGTTCTTC	CASKVLAYNEQFF
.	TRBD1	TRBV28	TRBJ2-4	TGTGCCAGCAGTCCGGACAGGGTGGGAAACATTCAGTACTTC	CASSPDRVGNIQYF
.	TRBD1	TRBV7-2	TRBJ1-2	TGTGCCAGCAGCCCATCCACGGGACAGGGGGCCTATGGCTACACCTTC	CASSPSTGQGAYGYTF
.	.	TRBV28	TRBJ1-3	TGTGCCAGCAGTTTCCTGACGACAGGCAGGGGAAACACCATATATTTT	CASSFLTTGRGNTIYF
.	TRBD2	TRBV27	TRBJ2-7	TGTGCCAGCAGTCTTAGTAGCGGGGGGGCCTACGAGCAGTACTTC	CASSLSSGGAYEQYF
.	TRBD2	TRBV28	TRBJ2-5	TGTGCCATAGCGGGGGCAGGGGGCCAAGAGACCCAGTACTTC	CAIAGAGGQETQYF
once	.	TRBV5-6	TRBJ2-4	TGTGCCAGCAGCACTGCCCTTGCAGGGGCCGCACTAGCCAAAAACATTCAGTACTTC	CASSTALAGAALAKNIQYF
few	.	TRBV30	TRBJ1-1	TGTGCCTGGGGCAAGACACTCGACACTGAAGCTTTCTTT	CAWGKTLDTEAFF